These 16 T cell receptor beta chains were all obtained from the same sample, sequenced in a study of neoadjuvant nivolumab and ipilimumab in lung cancer (dated by TCRdb to between 2020 and 2021). According to the study, the label for this sample's time point signals: at surgical resection after neoadjuvant nivolumab +/- ipilimumab. The library was built by means of the immunoSEQ multiplex PCR assay. TCRdb took this table from immuneACCESS and kept in-frame rearrangements with V and J called. Such tables lack part of the clones; where checked against another copy, unresolved V genes explain under half of the gap, and the rest is unexplained. A total of fewer than 20,000 clones appear in this sample, around 82% of them only once. The leading ten clones occupy 7% to 9% of the sample. The source material was tumor tissue, sampled after neoadjuvant nivolumab, alone or with ipilimumab, at or shortly before surgery. The receptor set was obtained from an adult with non-small cell lung cancer.

This chain uses TRBV18 with TRBJ2-1; 7 bases are shared with TRBD2. The V segment lost 6 bases and the J segment 3 bases; nucleotides outside the gene matches: 14. This CDR3 has 17 amino acids. Germline CDR1 KGHSH, CDR2 LQKENI. The CDR3 region has the DNA TGTGCCAGCTCGAAAGGGCGGGAGATTCTACTCTACAATGAGCAGTTCTTC. This encodes CASSKGREILLYNEQFF.

This chain connects TRBV6-1 to TRBJ2-1; 8 nucleotides align to TRBD1. The CDR3 is 16 residues long. The J segment lost 11 bases and the V segment lost 0 bases, leaving 12 bases of the junction unmatched. Germline CDR1 is MNHNS and CDR2 is SASEGT. This CDR3 reads CASSEALMGQVSKQFF. DNA of the CDR3: TGTGCCAGCAGTGAAGCGCTCATGGGACAGGTTAGTAAGCAGTTCTTC.

The sample holds one count of this clone. The chain links TRBV7-6 to TRBJ2-3; 13 positions match TRBD2. V lost 1 base and J lost 4; bases outside the gene matches: 2. CDR3 length: 16 residues. From germline, CDR1 is SGHVS and CDR2 FNYEAQ. The CDR3, as DNA: TGTGCCAGCAGCTTAGTGGGACTAGCGGGATCAGATACGCAGTATTTT. It encodes CASSLVGLAGSDTQYF.

This clone was observed once. The chain is built from TRBV9 and TRBJ2-2, with D unclear. CDR1 and CDR2 from the germline V gene are SGDLS and YYNGEE. The V gene lost 3 bases and the J gene lost 1 base, with 4 bases spanning the gap. This CDR3 region has 13 residues. The CDR3 coding sequence is TGTGCCAGCAGCGGGCAGAACACCGGGGAGCTGTTTTTT. Its translation: CASSGQNTGELFF.

This clone was observed a single time. The J gene is TRBJ2-5, the V gene TRBV18; unclear D gene. Germline V gene sequence: CDR1 KGHSH, CDR2 LQKENI. The CDR3 sequence is 13 residues long. V shed 5 bases and J shed 5 bases, with 12 bases lying between them. The CDR3 protein is CASSAGPNETQYF. The DNA for the CDR3 is TGTGCCAGCTCAGCCGGGCCCAACGAGACCCAGTACTTC.

This chain links TRBV5-1 with TRBJ2-2, with D possibly being TRBD1 (5 bases). The V and J ends lost 0 bases and 6 bases respectively, with 12 bases between them. Germline V gene lookup returns CDR1 SGHRS and CDR2 YFSETQ. The CDR3 is 15 amino acids. The CDR3 coding sequence is TGCGCCAGCAGCTTGGGGCTAGGGGTTGCCGGGGAGCTGTTTTTT. Protein product: CASSLGLGVAGELFF.

The chain has TRBV25-1 and TRBJ1-2, with D hard to call. V was cut by 5 bases and J by 8 bases, with 12 bases left in between. CDR1 is MGHDK, CDR2 SYGVNS, per germline. The CDR3 sequence is 12 residues long. The CDR3 loop is CASSTHSGGYTF. CDR3 nucleotides: TGTGCCAGCAGTACCCACTCGGGCGGCTACACCTTC.

CDR3: CASSLQTGGYEQYF. The CDR3 region has the DNA TGTGCCAGCAGTTTACAGACAGGGGGCTACGAGCAGTACTTC. The chain couples TRBV27 to TRBJ2-7; 9 bases fit TRBD1. The CDR3 sequence is 14 residues long. CDR1 and CDR2 from the germline V gene are MNHEY and SMNVEV (reference sequence). V was pared by 2 bases and J by 3 bases, with 2 bases of the junction left unmatched.

CDR3 DNA: TGCGCCAGCAGCCTCGAGCGGGGAGGGCATGAGCAGTTCTTC. Amino acids: CASSLERGGHEQFF. This chain links TRBV5-1 with TRBJ2-1, with 7 bases identical to TRBD2. V was pared by 4 bases and J by 8 bases, with 9 bases of the junction left unmatched. The CDR3 covers 14 residues. CDR1 is SGHRS and CDR2 is YFSETQ in the germline V gene.

The chain links TRBV6-1 to TRBJ2-3, with 9 bases lining up with TRBD2. CDR1 and CDR2 (germline): MNHNS, SASEGT. V lost 3 bases and J lost 1; bases outside the gene matches: 8. CDR3 length equals 17 residues. In DNA form, the CDR3 reads TGTGCCAGCAGTGAGGAGTATAGCGGGGGACGCACAGATACGCAGTATTTT. This sequence encodes CASSEEYSGGRTDTQYF.

This chain connects TRBV5-6 to TRBJ1-1; TRBD1 matches at 8 bases. In germline, CDR1 is SGHDT, CDR2 YYEEEE. Unmatched junction bases numbered 2, after V lost 0 bases and J lost 1 base. The CDR3 totals 15 residues. Here the CDR3 reads CASSLEGQANTEAFF. Written as DNA, the CDR3 is TGTGCCAGCAGCTTGGAGGGACAGGCGAACACTGAAGCTTTCTTT.

The rearrangement joins TRBV29-1 to TRBJ1-3, with a weak D call TRBD1 (5 bases). Per germline, CDR1 SQVTM and CDR2 ANQGSEA. V was trimmed by 2 bases and J by 0 bases, leaving 11 bases between them. The CDR3 runs to 15 residues. The CDR3: CSVEKWDGSGNTIYF. Written as DNA, the CDR3 is TGCAGCGTTGAAAAATGGGACGGCTCTGGAAACACCATATATTTT.

Only a few counts were recorded for this clone. The chain joins TRBV7-2 to TRBJ1-2, with D hard to call. Trimming took off 1 base at V and 3 bases at J, with 9 bases between the two ends. Per germline, CDR1 SGHTA and CDR2 FQGNSA. The CDR3 length is 14 residues. CDR3 DNA: TGTGCCAGCAGCTTAGGGCTAGAGTACTATGGCTACACCTTC. Its translation: CASSLGLEYYGYTF.

V usage is TRBV4-3 and J usage is TRBJ2-1; D possibly uses TRBD1 or TRBD2 (5 bases each). The CDR3 is 12 residues long. Germline V gene lookup returns CDR1 LGHNA and CDR2 YSLEER. Trimming took off 1 base at V and 10 bases at J, with 8 bases between the two ends. The CDR3 region is CASSQVGGEQFF. In DNA, the CDR3 is TGCGCCAGCAGCCAAGTTGGGGGAGAGCAGTTCTTC.

V is TRBV27 and J is TRBJ2-1; weak D call: TRBD2 (6 bases). Germline V gene lookup returns CDR1 MNHEY and CDR2 SMNVEV (reference sequence). Trimming stripped 5 bases from V and 5 bases from J, with 10 bases between. The CDR3 sequence is 13 residues long. The CDR3 DNA reads TGTGCCAGCAGTCCCCGACTAGACAATGAGCAGTTCTTC. Its translation is CASSPRLDNEQFF.

The chain uses TRBV7-8 and TRBJ2-7; D remains ambiguous. The length of the CDR3 is 14 residues. Trimming cost V 5 bases and J 1 base, with 12 bases left between them. Germline CDR1 is SGHVS and CDR2 is FQNEAQ. CDR3 region: CASSDRALSYEQYF. The CDR3 nucleotides are TGTGCCAGCAGCGACCGGGCCTTATCCTACGAGCAGTACTTC.